The text below deals with one T cell receptor (beta chain). What it binds is not known. This entry is derived from a study of T cells after yellow fever vaccination. Looking at the study overall: Preparation used SMART-Seq v4 Ultra Low Input for the low-cell-number fractions.

Study outcomes and limitations: Most primary-vaccination clones reappeared after the booster (about 97% CD4, about 88% CD8).

5'RACE template switching generated TCR cDNA, adding a universal primer site and UMIs. TCRdb reanalysed the 5' RACE reads using MiXCR and keeps one entry per CDR3 protein. This table has under 550,000 distinct CDR3 sequences, 21% appearing once. The ends lost 2 bases at V and 4 bases at J; junction bases unmatched: 3. The CDR3 runs 17 residues. CDR1 MNHEY and CDR2 SVGAGI come from the germline V gene. The chain has TRBV6-5 and TRBJ2-6; 12 bases are a match to TRBD2. The sequence derives from a man aged 18-30 years who received the YFV17D yellow fever vaccine. The sequenced sample was PBMCs, obtained more than 20 days after the first yellow fever vaccination. The CDR3 loop reads CASSYPSGGAGANVLTF. In DNA form, the CDR3 reads TGTGCCAGCAGTTACCCTAGCGGGGGGGCGGGGGCCAACGTCCTGACTTTC.